Shown below are 32 T cell receptor beta chains from a single sample sequenced in a study of blood T cell repertoires in COVID-19. Only in-frame clones appear in the TCRdb table, and some are missing; sequencing was by immunoSEQ multiplex PCR. The data show around 170,000 clones, with 70% to 85% seen just once and approximately 12% held by the top ten. What was sequenced was PBMCs or T cells enriched from blood (not recorded which). These receptors originate from a man aged 50-59 years who had recovered from COVID-19.

The chain uses TRBV2 and TRBJ1-6, with D perhaps matching TRBD1 (5 bases). CDR1 and CDR2 from the germline V gene are SNHLY and FYNNEI. The germline V and J ends were trimmed by 1 base and 3 bases, with 7 bases remaining between them. The CDR3 totals 15 residues. The CDR3 nucleotides read TGTGCCAGCAGTGAAGGACAGTACTATAATTCACCCCTCCACTTT. Translating it yields CASSEGQYYNSPLHF.

The chain has TRBV5-1 and TRBJ2-5, with 9 bases identical to TRBD1. There are 15 residues in the CDR3. After removal of 3 bases from V and 3 bases from J, the junction contained 6 bases not matched to a gene. CDR1 is SGHRS, CDR2 YFSETQ, per germline. The CDR3 loop reads CASSSVGTGKETQYF. The CDR3 nucleotides are TGCGCCAGCAGCTCGGTCGGGACAGGGAAAGAGACCCAGTACTTC.

The chain recombines TRBV28 with TRBJ2-7; weak D call: TRBD1 (7 bases). The V gene lost 8 bases and the J gene lost 5 bases, with 13 bases spanning the gap. The CDR3 covers 12 residues. The V gene's germline CDR1 is MDHEN and CDR2 SYDVKM. The CDR3 DNA follows: TGTGCCAGCTCCGCAGGGGGGCACGAGCAGTACTTC. Protein: CASSAGGHEQYF.

There are a few counts of this clone. This rearrangement joins TRBV7-2 to TRBJ1-6, with 7 bases identical to TRBD1. The CDR3 consists of 13 residues. V lost 4 bases to trimming and J lost 6 bases; unmatched junction nucleotides: 0. The germline V gene encodes CDR1 SGHTA and CDR2 FQGNSA. CDR3 loop: CASSWDSNSPLHF. The CDR3 DNA sequence: TGTGCCAGCAGCTGGGACAGTAATTCACCCCTCCACTTT.

V usage is TRBV5-4 and J usage is TRBJ2-7, with 10 bases matching TRBD1. Germline lookup yields CDR1 SGHNT and CDR2 YYREEE (reference sequence). V lost 4 bases and J lost 12; bases outside the gene matches: 7. This CDR3 region has 12 residues. CDR3 amino acids: CASSLDRGPAYF. The CDR3 DNA sequence: TGTGCCAGCAGCCTAGACAGGGGGCCGGCGTACTTC. The variable domain in full, completed from reference TRBV5-4 and TRBJ2-7, reads ETGVTQSPTHLIKTRGQQVTLRCSSQSGHNTVSWYQQALGQGPQFIFQYYREEENGRGNFPPRFSGLQFPNYSSELNVNALELDDSALYLCASSLDRGPAYFGPGTRLTVT.

CDR3 nucleotide sequence: TGTGCCAGCATCCCCCTAGCGGGGGTTGGGGAGACCCAGTACTTC. It codes for CASIPLAGVGETQYF. This rearrangement joins TRBV6-5 to TRBJ2-5, with 10 bases fitting TRBD2. V shed 7 bases, J shed 5 bases, and the junction held 10 bases outside the gene matches. Germline V lookup: CDR1 MNHEY, CDR2 SVGAGI. The CDR3 totals 15 residues.

The genes are TRBV7-2 and TRBJ2-3; 11 bases are a match to TRBD2. The CDR3 loop spans 17 amino acids. Germline assignment: CDR1 SGHTA and CDR2 FQGNSA. V trimming: 1 base; J trimming: 6 bases; junction bases outside the gene matches: 9. The CDR3 loop is CASSLVLAGGLTDTQYF. The CDR3 nucleotides read TGTGCCAGCAGCTTAGTTCTAGCGGGGGGCCTAACGGATACGCAGTATTTT. The whole variable domain, remainder taken from reference TRBV7-2 and TRBJ2-3, is GAGVSQSPSNKVTEKGKDVELRCDPISGHTALYWYRQSLGQGLEFLIYFQGNSAPDKSGLPSDRFSAERTGGSVSTLTIQRTQQEDSAVYLCASSLVLAGGLTDTQYFGPGTRLTVL.

This clone was seen many times. The rearrangement links TRBV7-9 to TRBJ2-1; 7 positions agree with TRBD2. The germline V gene encodes CDR1 SEHNR and CDR2 FQNEAQ (reference sequence). There are 16 residues in the CDR3. The ends lost 0 bases at V and 0 bases at J; junction bases unmatched: 2. Here the CDR3 reads CASSLAAGNSYNEQFF. CDR3 nucleotide sequence: TGTGCCAGCAGCTTAGCAGCGGGGAACTCCTACAATGAGCAGTTCTTC.

V is TRBV10-3 and J is TRBJ1-5, with D perhaps matching TRBD1 (6 bases). The ends were cut back, 2 bases at V and 5 bases at J, with 13 bases in the middle. The CDR3 runs 15 residues. The germline CDR1 and CDR2 sequences are ENHRY and SYGVKD. The CDR3 region has the DNA TGTGCCATCAGTGAGGGGGGGGCTAGGGATCAGCCCCAGCATTTT. Protein: CAISEGGARDQPQHF.

The V call is TRBV6-2 or TRBV6-3, the J call TRBJ1-1; perhaps TRBD1 as D (5 bases). Trimming shortened V by 2 bases and J by 5 bases, and 18 bases separated the two germline ends. Germline CDR1 is MNHEY and CDR2 is SVGEGT. The CDR3 extends over 16 amino acids. The CDR3 here is CASSYTLGGFQTEAFF. The CDR3 coding sequence is TGTGCCAGCAGTTACACCCTGGGGGGATTCCAGACTGAAGCTTTCTTT.

The rearrangement links TRBV6-5 to TRBJ2-2; 7 nucleotides line up with TRBD1. After removal of 6 bases from V and 2 bases from J, the junction contained 6 bases not matched to a gene. The CDR3 is made up of 15 amino acids. The germline gives CDR1 MNHEY, CDR2 SVGAGI. The CDR3 coding sequence is TGTGCCAGCAGACAGACAGGGCTAAACACCGGGGAGCTGTTTTTT. Translation gives CASRQTGLNTGELFF.

J is TRBJ1-1 and V is TRBV4-1; 9 bases are shared with TRBD1. The germline V gene has CDR1 MGHRA and CDR2 YSYEKL. J was trimmed by 7 bases and V by 0 bases; bases with no gene match: 6. This CDR3 has 15 residues. CDR3: CASSQEEDRGFEAFF. The CDR3 DNA is TGCGCCAGCAGCCAAGAAGAGGACAGGGGATTTGAAGCTTTCTTT.

The V call is TRBV18, the J call TRBJ2-3; 10 nucleotides align to TRBD1. The CDR3 sequence is 15 residues long. The germline gives CDR1 KGHSH, CDR2 LQKENI. V dropped 5 bases and J dropped 3; count of bases not matched to a gene: 5. CDR3 protein: CASSAGTGATDTQYF. CDR3 DNA: TGTGCCAGCTCAGCCGGGACAGGGGCAACAGATACGCAGTATTTT.

The rearrangement joins TRBV11-3 to TRBJ2-7; 10 bases line up with TRBD1. Germline V gene data show CDR1 as SGHNT and CDR2 as YENEEA. With V trimmed by 2 bases and J by 0 bases, 16 bases remained unmatched. There are 20 residues in the CDR3. The CDR3 DNA is TGTGCCAGCAGCTTATCTCAGGGGACAGGGGTTTTATTCGACTCCTACGAGCAGTACTTC. Translation: CASSLSQGTGVLFDSYEQYF.

The chain employs TRBV28 and TRBJ1-4; tentative D call: TRBD1 (5 bases). Germline assignment: CDR1 MDHEN and CDR2 SYDVKM. Trimming removed 4 bases from V and 13 bases from J, with 22 bases in between. CDR3 length: 15 residues. The CDR3 DNA reads as TGTGCCAGCAGTTCCCACTCCCAGGGCAGGGCGCGACTGTTTTTT. Encoded protein: CASSSHSQGRARLFF.

V usage is TRBV23-1 and J usage is TRBJ1-2, with TRBD1 matching over 8 bases. TRBV23-1 is reported as an ORF; its role is uncertain. The V segment lost 6 bases and the J segment 6 bases; nucleotides outside the gene matches: 9. This CDR3 is 14 amino acids long. The CDR3 DNA follows: TGCGCCAGCAGCCCTATATGGACAGGGAATGGCTACACCTTC. Protein sequence: CASSPIWTGNGYTF.

V and J are TRBV18 and TRBJ2-7; 10 bases are a match to TRBD1. CDR3 length: 15 residues. The germline CDR1 and CDR2 sequences are KGHSH and LQKENI. J was trimmed by 7 bases and V by 3 bases; bases with no gene match: 9. This CDR3 is CASSPWDRGLEEQYF. The CDR3 DNA follows: TGTGCCAGCTCACCCTGGGACAGGGGCCTTGAGGAGCAGTACTTC. Full variable domain (rest looked up from reference TRBV18 and TRBJ2-7): NAGVMQNPRHLVRRRGQEARLRCSPMKGHSHVYWYRQLPEEGLKFMVYLQKENIIDESGMPKERFSAEFPKEGPSILRIQQVVRGDSAAYFCASSPWDRGLEEQYFGPGTRLTVT.

V usage is TRBV6-5 and J usage is TRBJ1-2, with D unresolved. The germline CDR1 and CDR2 sequences are MNHEY and SVGAGI. This CDR3 has 13 residues. Trimming took off 2 bases at V and 1 base at J, with 5 bases between the two ends. The DNA for the CDR3 is TGTGCCAGCAGTTACGGCTTTAACTATGGCTACACCTTC. Protein sequence: CASSYGFNYGYTF.

The chain is built from TRBV5-1 and TRBJ1-1; D is perhaps TRBD1 (6 bases). Trimming removed 1 base at V and 0 bases at J, with 16 bases between. CDR1 and CDR2 from the germline V gene are SGHRS and YFSETQ. The CDR3 has 17 residues. DNA for the CDR3: TGCGCCAGCAGCTTGTGGGTGGACAGCACCTTGAACACTGAAGCTTTCTTT. This sequence encodes CASSLWVDSTLNTEAFF. Full variable domain (missing parts from reference TRBV5-1 and TRBJ1-1): KAGVTQTPRYLIKTRGQQVTLSCSPISGHRSVSWYQQTPGQGLQFLFEYFSETQRNKGNFPGRFSGRQFSNSRSEMNVSTLELGDSALYLCASSLWVDSTLNTEAFFGQGTRLTVV.

The chain is built from TRBV19 and TRBJ1-5; D remains ambiguous. Between the trimmed V and J ends, which lost 2 bases and 5 bases, there was a span of 7 bases. From germline, CDR1 is LNHDA and CDR2 SQIVND (reference sequence). This CDR3 region has 13 residues. CDR3 amino acids: CASSIISYQPQHF. The CDR3 bases are TGTGCCAGTAGTATAATTTCCTATCAGCCCCAGCATTTT. The full variable domain, rest sourced from reference TRBV19 and TRBJ1-5, is DGGITQSPKYLFRKEGQNVTLSCEQNLNHDAMYWYRQDPGQGLRLIYYSQIVNDFQKGDIAEGYSVSREKKESFPLTVTSAQKNPTAFYLCASSIISYQPQHFGDGTRLSIL.

This chain links TRBV4-2 with TRBJ1-1; D is possibly TRBD1 (5 bases). Per the germline V gene, CDR1 is LGHNA and CDR2 is YNFKEQ. Trimming removed 1 base from V and 1 base from J, with 13 bases in between. The CDR3 is 16 residues long. The CDR3 DNA reads as TGTGCCAGCAGCCAAGGGTCCACAGGCCGGAACACTGAAGCTTTCTTT. Translating it yields CASSQGSTGRNTEAFF.

The chain is built from TRBV14 and TRBJ2-1; D call uncertain. Germline lookup yields CDR1 SGHDN and CDR2 FVKESK. Deletions cut 2 bases from V and 5 bases from J, with 10 bases between. The CDR3 has 14 residues. CDR3 in amino acids: CASSQLSRDNEQFF. The CDR3 nucleotides read TGTGCCAGCAGCCAACTGAGTCGAGACAATGAGCAGTTCTTC.

The V gene is TRBV27, the J gene TRBJ1-2; 8 bases map to TRBD1. The CDR3 contains 12 residues. CDR1 is MNHEY, CDR2 SMNVEV, per germline (reference sequence). The ends lost 5 bases at V and 8 bases at J; junction bases unmatched: 4. The CDR3 bases are TGTGCCAGCAGTCCAGGGGGCGGAGGCTACACCTTC. It translates to CASSPGGGGYTF.

The table lists this clone with a few counts. This sequence joins TRBV7-9 and TRBJ1-6; D is unclear. V lost 2 bases and J 13 bases, leaving 9 bases between the germline ends. The CDR3 runs 12 residues. Germline CDR1 reads SEHNR; CDR2 reads FQNEAQ (reference sequence). This CDR3 is CASSLSSRPLHF. The DNA of the CDR3 is TGTGCCAGCAGCTTAAGTTCACGGCCCCTCCACTTT. The full variable domain, in which reference TRBV7-9 and TRBJ1-6 provide the parts outside the CDR3, is DTGVSQNPRHKITKRGQNVTFRCDPISEHNRLYWYRQTLGQGPEFLTYFQNEAQLEKSRLLSDRFSAERPKGSFSTLEIQRTEQGDSAMYLCASSLSSRPLHFGNGTRLTVT.

V gene TRBV19 combines with J gene TRBJ2-3; 8 bases align to TRBD2. Germline CDR1 reads LNHDA; CDR2 reads SQIVND (reference sequence). The CDR3 covers 17 residues. With V trimmed by 8 bases and J by 0 bases, 13 bases remained unmatched. The CDR3 nucleotides read TGTGCCAGTGGCCTGCGGGGGGTGATCTCTAGCACAGATACGCAGTATTTT. This codes for CASGLRGVISSTDTQYF. The full variable domain, in which reference TRBV19 and TRBJ2-3 provide the parts outside the CDR3, is DGGITQSPKYLFRKEGQNVTLSCEQNLNHDAMYWYRQDPGQGLRLIYYSQIVNDFQKGDIAEGYSVSREKKESFPLTVTSAQKNPTAFYLCASGLRGVISSTDTQYFGPGTRLTVL.

J is TRBJ2-4 and V is TRBV2; maybe TRBD1 (6 bases). This CDR3 spans 14 amino acids. V lost 7 bases and J lost 4, with 14 bases in between. Germline values: CDR1 SNHLY, CDR2 FYNNEI. This chain's CDR3 is CASNPDRTKNIQYF. CDR3 DNA sequence: TGTGCCAGCAACCCCGACAGGACAAAAAACATTCAGTACTTC.

This chain joins TRBV18 and TRBJ1-5; D is undetermined. CDR3 length: 15 amino acids. V lost 1 base and J lost 0, with 7 bases in between. Germline V gene sequence: CDR1 KGHSH, CDR2 LQKENI. CDR3 protein: CASSPRQISNQPQHF. DNA of the CDR3: TGTGCCAGCTCACCACGACAAATTAGCAATCAGCCCCAGCATTTT.

This chain links TRBV3-1 (or the pseudogene TRBV3-2) with TRBJ1-1, with D perhaps TRBD1 (6 bases). The CDR3 consists of 13 residues. Germline V lookup: CDR1 LGHDT, CDR2 YNNKEL (reference sequence). The germline V and J ends were trimmed by 4 bases and 4 bases, with 10 bases remaining between them. The CDR3 is CASSLLGGTEAFF. CDR3 DNA sequence: TGTGCCAGCAGCCTATTAGGGGGCACTGAAGCTTTCTTT.

The chain links TRBV19 to TRBJ2-1, with 8 bases fitting TRBD2. This CDR3 contains 9 residues. CDR1 LNHDA and CDR2 SQIVND come from the germline V gene (reference sequence). Here the CDR3 reads CGAGDEQFF. CDR3 DNA: TGTGGAGCGGGGGATGAGCAGTTCTTC.

On this clone: Its ends do not fully match the called genes, so a read error is possible. V gene TRBV5-1 combines with J gene TRBJ2-1; 7 bases map to TRBD2. This CDR3 has 15 residues. Germline V CDR1 and CDR2: SGHRS, YFSETQ. The CDR3 sequence: CASSTQRGSYNEQFF. The DNA of the CDR3 is TGCGCCAGCAGCACCCAGCGGGGTTCCTACAATGAGCAATTCTTC. Based on the CDR3 plus reference TRBV5-1 and TRBJ2-1, the full variable domain is KAGVTQTPRYLIKTRGQQVTLSCSPISGHRSVSWYQQTPGQGLQFLFEYFSETQRNKGNFPGRFSGRQFSNSRSEMNVSTLELGDSALYLCASSTQRGSYNEQFFGPGTRLTVL.

V usage is TRBV15 and J usage is TRBJ2-7; D might be TRBD1 (6 bases). Germline V gene data show CDR1 as LNHNV and CDR2 as YYDKDF (reference sequence). The CDR3 is 14 residues long. Trimming cost V 2 bases and J 3 bases, with 11 bases left between them. CDR3 residues: CATSRPDRNYEQYF. In DNA, the CDR3 is TGTGCCACCAGCAGACCTGACAGGAACTACGAGCAGTACTTC.

This chain uses TRBV10-3 with TRBJ1-1; TRBD1 matches 7 bases. This CDR3 has 16 amino acids. V lost 6 bases and J lost 1; bases outside the gene matches: 11. Germline V gene sequence: CDR1 ENHRY, CDR2 SYGVKD. The CDR3 sequence is CAIRDTGVKQNTEAFF. As DNA, the CDR3 is TGTGCCATCAGGGACACAGGGGTGAAACAGAACACTGAAGCTTTCTTT.